These 13 T cell receptor beta chains share one sample of origin, sequenced in a study of STAT5B mutations in CD4+ large granular lymphocyte leukemia. Measured with immunoSEQ multiplex PCR; TCRdb has only the in-frame clones, and not every one. Of around 4,000 clones in the sample, roughly 80% were seen once. Sample: PBMCs. The receptor set was obtained from a man in his 70s with CD4+ T-cell large granular lymphocyte leukemia.

The rearrangement joins TRBV4-1 to TRBJ2-7; a weak D match, TRBD2 (6 bases). The CDR3 has 14 amino acids. Trimming stripped 2 bases from V and 7 bases from J, with 15 bases between. The germline CDR1 and CDR2 sequences are MGHRA and YSYEKL. The CDR3 protein is CASSQMGKAGEQYF. CDR3 nucleotide sequence: TGCGCCAGCAGCCAAATGGGTAAGGCGGGAGAGCAGTACTTC.

The gene calls are TRBV4-3 and TRBJ1-5, with no clear D. The CDR3 is made up of 14 amino acids. Trimming removed 0 bases at V and 4 bases at J, with 7 bases between. Germline CDR1 LGHNA, CDR2 YSLEER. CDR3 sequence (DNA): TGCGCCAGCAGCCAAGATTCAGGAAATCAGCCCCAGCATTTT. Amino acids: CASSQDSGNQPQHF.

The chain combines TRBV7-6 with TRBJ2-5, with TRBD2 matching 11 bases. This CDR3 comprises 16 residues. Trimming at V came to 0 bases and at J to 5 bases, leaving 5 bases not matched to a gene. Per germline, CDR1 SGHVS and CDR2 FNYEAQ. The CDR3 bases are TGTGCCAGCAGCTTAGCAGGGTGGACTAGCGGGGAGACCCAGTACTTC. This encodes CASSLAGWTSGETQYF.

The chain recombines TRBV2 with TRBJ2-7; no definite D call. The CDR3 has 11 residues. Germline V gives CDR1 SNHLY, CDR2 FYNNEI. V was cut by 4 bases and J by 8 bases, with 9 bases left in between. The chain's CDR3 is CASSGSTQQYF. CDR3 bases: TGTGCCAGCAGTGGGAGTACGCAGCAGTACTTC.

The chain uses TRBV9 and TRBJ1-3; D is undetermined. The germline V and J ends were trimmed by 4 bases and 0 bases, with 5 bases remaining between them. There are 13 residues in the CDR3. The germline CDR1 and CDR2 sequences are SGDLS and YYNGEE. The CDR3: CASSPISGNTIYF. The CDR3 nucleotides are TGTGCCAGCAGCCCGATCTCTGGAAACACCATATATTTT.

The chain has TRBV2 and TRBJ1-2, with D perhaps matching TRBD1 (5 bases). CDR1 and CDR2 from the germline V gene are SNHLY and FYNNEI. Trimming stripped 11 bases from V and 8 bases from J, with 18 bases between. The CDR3 covers 12 residues. CDR3: CAVDGGSQGYTF. The CDR3 DNA reads as TGTGCCGTCGACGGGGGTTCACAAGGCTACACCTTC.

The V and J genes are TRBV5-1 and TRBJ2-1; 8 bases are a match to TRBD2. Losses at the gene ends were 5 bases for V and 9 bases for J; bases not matched to a gene: 13. CDR1 and CDR2 (germline): SGHRS, YFSETQ. This CDR3 comprises 15 residues. CDR3 in amino acids: CASRPGLVGDVEQFF. Written as DNA, the CDR3 is TGCGCCAGCAGACCGGGACTAGTGGGGGACGTTGAGCAGTTCTTC.

The V call is TRBV5-6, the J call TRBJ1-1; D call uncertain. The CDR3 length is 15 residues. V lost 0 bases to trimming and J lost 1 base, with 10 bases between them. The germline gives CDR1 SGHDT, CDR2 YYEEEE. CDR3 amino acids: CASSLEWVTNTEAFF. The DNA for the CDR3 is TGTGCCAGCAGCTTGGAGTGGGTTACGAACACTGAAGCTTTCTTT.

The chain links TRBV5-6 to TRBJ2-1, with D tentatively TRBD1 or TRBD2 (5 bases each). This CDR3 has 11 residues. V was trimmed by 6 bases and J by 8 bases, leaving 9 bases between them. Per germline, CDR1 SGHDT and CDR2 YYEEEE. CDR3 in DNA: TGTGCCAGCACGGGGCCCCATGAGCAGTTCTTC. Translated: CASTGPHEQFF.

The rearrangement uses TRBV7-8 and TRBJ2-2; D not resolved. The length of the CDR3 is 13 residues. In germline, CDR1 is SGHVS, CDR2 FQNEAQ. The V end was cut by 4 bases, the J end by 1 base, with 4 bases between. The CDR3 is CASSSENTGELFF. CDR3 coding DNA: TGTGCCAGCAGCTCAGAGAACACCGGGGAGCTGTTTTTT.

This clone showed up just a few times. The gene calls are TRBV7-3 and TRBJ1-1; D not certain. From germline, CDR1 is SGHTA and CDR2 FQGTGA. This CDR3 has 13 amino acids. V dropped 2 bases and J dropped 3 bases, with 7 bases sitting between them. Here the CDR3 reads CASSLVGDTEAFF. DNA for the CDR3: TGTGCCAGCAGCTTAGTTGGAGACACTGAAGCTTTCTTT. The full variable domain, completed using reference TRBV7-3 and TRBJ1-1, is GAGVSQTPSNKVTEKGKYVELRCDPISGHTALYWYRQSLGQGPEFLIYFQGTGAADDSGLPNDRFFAVRPEGSVSTLKIQRTERGDSAVYLCASSLVGDTEAFFGQGTRLTVV.

The gene calls are TRBV2 and TRBJ2-7; D is unclear. The germline V and J ends were trimmed by 6 bases and 1 base, with 10 bases remaining between them. CDR3 length: 13 residues. Germline loops: CDR1 SNHLY, CDR2 FYNNEI. CDR3 sequence: CASSGGVSYEQYF. The CDR3 DNA follows: TGTGCCAGCAGCGGCGGCGTTTCCTACGAGCAGTACTTC.

The V and J genes are TRBV7-3 and TRBJ1-4; D uncertain. Germline V gene data show CDR1 as SGHTA and CDR2 as FQGTGA. This CDR3 contains 15 residues. V gave up 0 bases and J gave up 4 bases, with 9 bases separating them. The CDR3 protein is CASSLTGGINEKLFF. The CDR3 DNA reads as TGTGCCAGCAGCTTAACAGGCGGAATTAATGAAAAACTGTTTTTT.